Presented here are 31 T cell receptor beta chains from one specimen sequenced in a study of OX40 agonist ivuxolimab in advanced cancers. Sequencing used immunoSEQ multiplex PCR; TCRdb keeps in-frame clones, though not all of them. This table holds about 49,000 clones, approximately 81% found once. Specimen: CD4+ or CD8+ T cells sorted from blood, collected in a trial of the OX40 agonist ivuxolimab. Every receptor here comes from an adult with an advanced solid tumor such as melanoma, head and neck, liver or kidney cancer.

This clone has just one count. V usage is TRBV6-5 and J usage is TRBJ1-1, with D perhaps matching TRBD1 (6 bases). Trimming left V 0 bases short and J 7 bases short, with 9 bases between. The CDR3 extends over 13 amino acids. The germline V gene has CDR1 MNHEY and CDR2 SVGAGI. The CDR3 spells CASSYSQGGEAFF. The CDR3 bases are TGTGCCAGCAGTTACTCACAGGGAGGTGAAGCTTTCTTT.

The rearrangement uses TRBV19 and TRBJ1-5, with D possibly being TRBD1 (5 bases). The CDR3 loop spans 14 amino acids. From germline, CDR1 is LNHDA and CDR2 SQIVND (reference sequence). Trimming stripped 3 bases from V and 5 bases from J, with 11 bases between. The CDR3: CASSIPGWDQPQHF. The CDR3 nucleotides read TGTGCCAGTAGTATTCCAGGGTGGGATCAGCCCCAGCATTTT.

The gene calls are TRBV6-6 and TRBJ1-2; no clear D gene. The CDR3 extends over 13 amino acids. The germline V gene has CDR1 MNHNY and CDR2 SVGAGI (reference sequence). V lost 5 bases to trimming and J lost 7 bases, with 14 bases between them. The CDR3 DNA sequence: TGTGCCAGCAGTCCCATATCGACCGTTGGCTACACCTTC. It is translated as CASSPISTVGYTF.

V and J are TRBV4-3 and TRBJ1-1; D possibly corresponds to TRBD1 (6 bases). The CDR3 is made up of 15 amino acids. Germline V gene data show CDR1 as LGHNA and CDR2 as YSLEER. V gave up 4 bases and J gave up 0 bases, with 12 bases separating them. The CDR3 bases are TGCGCCAGCAGCCCCCAAAGGGACATGAACACTGAAGCTTTCTTT. Protein product: CASSPQRDMNTEAFF.

This rearrangement joins TRBV28 to TRBJ2-5; the D gene could be TRBD1 or TRBD2 (5 bases each). V was trimmed by 2 bases and J by 14 bases, leaving 21 bases between them. Germline V CDR1 and CDR2: MDHEN, SYDVKM. The CDR3 is made up of 14 amino acids. CDR3 in amino acids: CASSLPRGAGSLYF. For the CDR3, the DNA is TGTGCCAGCAGTTTACCCCGGGGTGCAGGGTCACTTTACTTC.

This clone appeared once. The genes are TRBV5-1 and TRBJ2-5; TRBD2 agrees at 10 bases. Germline V gene lookup returns CDR1 SGHRS and CDR2 YFSETQ. The CDR3 runs 16 residues. J was trimmed by 5 bases and V by 9 bases; bases with no gene match: 16. The CDR3 DNA reads as TGCGCCACAACCCGACGGGCTAGCGGGAGCGGGGAGACCCAGTACTTC. This encodes CATTRRASGSGETQYF. Full variable domain (outside the CDR3, taken from reference TRBV5-1 and TRBJ2-5): KAGVTQTPRYLIKTRGQQVTLSCSPISGHRSVSWYQQTPGQGLQFLFEYFSETQRNKGNFPGRFSGRQFSNSRSEMNVSTLELGDSALYLCATTRRASGSGETQYFGPGTRLLVL.

The J gene is TRBJ1-5, the V gene TRBV27, with D unclear. The CDR3 consists of 14 residues. CDR1 and CDR2 from the germline V gene are MNHEY and SMNVEV (reference sequence). V lost 5 bases and J lost 4, with 12 bases in between. CDR3 loop: CASSLLGSNQPQHF. Here the CDR3 DNA reads TGTGCCAGCAGTCTGCTTGGTTCTAATCAGCCCCAGCATTTT.

In this sample, this clone turned up once. The chain employs TRBV10-2 and TRBJ1-3; tentative D call: TRBD1 (5 bases). Germline V gene data show CDR1 as WSHSY and CDR2 as SAAADI. The CDR3 contains 14 residues. Trimming took 3 bases from V and 4 from J, leaving 10 bases between them. CDR3 DNA: TGCGCCAGCAGTGACCGGGGGTTAGGAAACACCATATATTTT. Translated, it gives CASSDRGLGNTIYF.

The chain has TRBV30 and TRBJ1-1, with D perhaps matching TRBD1 (5 bases). Germline lookup yields CDR1 GTSNPN and CDR2 SVGIG (reference sequence). The CDR3 contains 13 residues. The V and J ends lost 0 bases and 3 bases respectively, with 8 bases between them. In nucleotides, the CDR3 is TGTGCCTGGAGTGTACTGGGGGACACTGAAGCTTTCTTT. As protein: CAWSVLGDTEAFF.

The chain has TRBV7-6 and TRBJ1-1, with D possibly TRBD1 on 5 matching bases. Germline V CDR1 and CDR2: SGHVS, FNYEAQ. This CDR3 is 14 amino acids long. V was clipped by 5 bases and J by 1 base, with 11 bases between them. CDR3 protein: CASSDLGENTEAFF. The CDR3, as DNA: TGTGCCAGCAGCGACCTGGGGGAGAACACTGAAGCTTTCTTT.

A note on this clone: Other nucleotide sequences in the sample specify the same CDR3. This chain joins TRBV14 and TRBJ2-1, with TRBD2 identical over 13 bases. CDR3 length: 15 residues. Germline V CDR1 and CDR2: SGHDN, FVKESK. Trimming took 4 bases from V and 4 from J; bases not matched to a gene: 1. CDR3 region: CASSPGLAGYNEQFF. The CDR3, as DNA: TGTGCCAGCAGCCCGGGACTAGCGGGATACAATGAGCAGTTCTTC.

The rearrangement joins TRBV4-2 to TRBJ1-2; no reliable D call. The V gene lost 3 bases and the J gene lost 1 base, with 15 bases spanning the gap. Germline V gene lookup returns CDR1 LGHNA and CDR2 YNFKEQ. CDR3 size: 16 residues. The CDR3 sequence is CASSQDGVLSNYGYTF. CDR3 coding DNA: TGTGCCAGCAGCCAGGATGGCGTCTTGAGTAACTATGGCTACACCTTC.

This chain connects TRBV27 to TRBJ2-2; TRBD1 matches 8 bases. The germline V gene encodes CDR1 MNHEY and CDR2 SMNVEV (reference sequence). With V trimmed by 1 base and J by 1 base, 5 bases remained unmatched. The CDR3 length is 17 residues. The CDR3 bases are TGTGCCAGCAGTTTATACTCCGGGACAGGGAACACCGGGGAGCTGTTTTTT. It encodes CASSLYSGTGNTGELFF.

This sequence joins TRBV4-2 and TRBJ2-1, with 8 positions matching TRBD2. This CDR3 is built from 17 residues. The J segment lost 2 bases and the V segment lost 1 base, leaving 7 bases of the junction unmatched. Germline values: CDR1 LGHNA, CDR2 YNFKEQ. CDR3 in DNA: TGTGCCAGCAGCCAAGCCTTGGGACTAGAAACCTACAATGAGCAGTTCTTC. This translates into CASSQALGLETYNEQFF.

This clone was recorded once. V gene TRBV27 combines with J gene TRBJ1-1; D is unresolved. The length of the CDR3 is 12 residues. Looked up from germline, CDR1 is MNHEY and CDR2 is SMNVEV (reference sequence). V was trimmed by 4 bases and J by 1 base, leaving 4 bases between them. Here the CDR3 DNA reads TGTGCCAGCAGTTCAGGGAACACTGAAGCTTTCTTT. This translates into CASSSGNTEAFF.

The gene calls are TRBV28 and TRBJ2-7; D is unresolved. Trimming cost V 7 bases and J 0 bases, with 10 bases left between them. CDR1 and CDR2 (germline): MDHEN, SYDVKM. The CDR3 length is 13 residues. CDR3 sequence: CASTPKNSYEQYF. In nucleotides, the CDR3 is TGTGCCAGCACCCCGAAAAACTCCTACGAGCAGTACTTC.

This clone was detected a few times. The V and J genes are TRBV5-6 and TRBJ1-1; possible D gene TRBD1, 6 bases. V was cut by 4 bases and J by 10 bases, with 14 bases left in between. The CDR3 contains 12 residues. The germline V gene encodes CDR1 SGHDT and CDR2 YYEEEE. The CDR3 nucleotides read TGTGCCAGCAGCCACCAGGGGCTCGGAGCTTTCTTT. Translating it yields CASSHQGLGAFF.

This clone has just a few counts. The chain carries TRBV21-1 and TRBJ2-2; the D call TRBD1 from the table was never checked on the DNA. TRBV21-1 is shown as a pseudogene. The CDR3 consists of 17 residues. CDR3 loop: CASSIGTGQENTGELFF. CDR3 sequence (DNA): TGTGCCAGCAGCATTGGGACGGGACAGGAGAACACCGGGGAGCTGTTTTTT.

This chain joins TRBV6-5 and TRBJ2-1; D unresolved. The CDR3 sequence is 14 residues long. V lost 7 bases and J 0 bases, leaving 10 bases between the germline ends. Germline loops: CDR1 MNHEY, CDR2 SVGAGI. DNA for the CDR3: TGTGCCAGCACTGGCAGCCTCTCCTACAATGAGCAGTTCTTC. Translated: CASTGSLSYNEQFF.

This chain connects TRBV10-3 to TRBJ1-1, with a tentative D call TRBD1 (5 bases). The CDR3 is 16 amino acids. V was shortened by 4 bases and J by 0 bases, with 15 bases between the two germline ends. Germline loops: CDR1 ENHRY, CDR2 SYGVKD. The CDR3 loop is CAISGGAGTMNTEAFF. CDR3 sequence (DNA): TGTGCCATCAGTGGAGGCGCCGGGACGATGAACACTGAAGCTTTCTTT.

V gene TRBV2 combines with J gene TRBJ2-2; the D gene could be TRBD1 or TRBD2 (7 bases each). Germline-derived CDR1 and CDR2 are SNHLY and FYNNEI. The V gene lost 7 bases and the J gene lost 3 bases, with 18 bases spanning the gap. The CDR3 covers 16 residues. The CDR3 DNA is TGTGCCAGCACCCAAGGGAGGGGGCGAGACACCGGGGAGCTGTTTTTT. Translation: CASTQGRGRDTGELFF.

V usage is TRBV7-9 and J usage is TRBJ2-1, with 8 bases fitting TRBD1. J gave up 5 bases and V 4 bases, and 7 bases lay outside the gene matches. The CDR3 covers 15 residues. Per the germline V gene, CDR1 is SEHNR and CDR2 is FQNEAQ (reference sequence). The DNA for the CDR3 is TGTGCCAGCAGCTCCGCCGGGACAGGCCACAATGAGCAGTTCTTC. It codes for CASSSAGTGHNEQFF.

The chain is built from TRBV5-6 and TRBJ2-2; TRBD1 aligns across 7 bases. This CDR3 spans 15 amino acids. Unmatched junction bases numbered 0, after V lost 0 bases and J lost 1 base. Germline CDR1 reads SGHDT; CDR2 reads YYEEEE. The CDR3, as DNA: TGTGCCAGCAGCTTGGGACAGGGGAACACCGGGGAGCTGTTTTTT. Its translation is CASSLGQGNTGELFF. The full variable domain, with the rest looked up from reference TRBV5-6 and TRBJ2-2, is DAGVTQSPTHLIKTRGQQVTLRCSPKSGHDTVSWYQQALGQGPQFIFQYYEEEERQRGNFPDRFSGHQFPNYSSELNVNALLLGDSALYLCASSLGQGNTGELFFGEGSRLTVL.

The chain employs TRBV19 and TRBJ1-2; D unclear. In germline, CDR1 is LNHDA, CDR2 SQIVND (reference sequence). The CDR3 runs 14 residues. The V end was cut by 3 bases, the J end by 4 bases, with 12 bases between. The CDR3 loop is CASSILSVTYGYTF. CDR3 nucleotides: TGTGCCAGTAGTATCCTTTCCGTAACCTATGGCTACACCTTC.

V usage is TRBV4-3 and J usage is TRBJ2-7; 12 nucleotides line up with TRBD2. V shed 0 bases and J 4 bases; nucleotides not matched to a gene: 7. The V gene's germline CDR1 is LGHNA and CDR2 YSLEER. There are 17 residues in the CDR3. The CDR3 region is CASSQDEASGRAYEQYF. DNA of the CDR3: TGCGCCAGCAGCCAAGATGAGGCTAGCGGGAGGGCTTACGAGCAGTACTTC.

For the CDR3, the DNA is TGTGCCAGCAGCATCCGAGGACAGGGAAGTTATGGCTACACCTTC. It is translated as CASSIRGQGSYGYTF. V is TRBV6-5 and J is TRBJ1-2, with 8 bases lining up with TRBD1. Germline V gives CDR1 MNHEY, CDR2 SVGAGI. The CDR3 covers 15 residues. The ends lost 6 bases at V and 5 bases at J; junction bases unmatched: 11.

The chain recombines TRBV7-9 with TRBJ1-2; D ambiguous. CDR3 length equals 10 residues. Germline CDR1 SEHNR, CDR2 FQNEAQ (reference sequence). V shed 5 bases and J shed 8 bases, with 6 bases lying between them. The CDR3 nucleotides are TGTGCCAGCAGCACGAGCGGCTACACCTTC. Protein product: CASSTSGYTF.

The chain carries TRBV27 and TRBJ2-7; D unresolved. Germline loops: CDR1 MNHEY, CDR2 SMNVEV (reference sequence). The ends were cut back, 2 bases at V and 7 bases at J, with 12 bases in the middle. The CDR3 runs 13 residues. CDR3 coding DNA: TGTGCCAGCAGTTTAGTTCCGTTAACTGAGCAGTACTTC. Translating it yields CASSLVPLTEQYF.

The V call is TRBV19, the J call TRBJ2-2; the D is unclear. This CDR3 has 13 amino acids. Germline loops: CDR1 LNHDA, CDR2 SQIVND (reference sequence). The germline V and J ends were trimmed by 5 bases and 4 bases, with 8 bases remaining between them. The CDR3 here is CASSGFFTGELFF. The CDR3 nucleotides are TGTGCCAGTAGTGGCTTTTTCACCGGGGAGCTGTTTTTT.

This clone was seen repeatedly, ten times or more. The chain combines TRBV4-1 with TRBJ1-1; D not resolved. Trimming shortened V by 6 bases and J by 4 bases, and 18 bases separated the two germline ends. In germline, CDR1 is MGHRA, CDR2 YSYEKL. CDR3 size: 15 residues. The CDR3 coding sequence is TGCGCCAGCAGTTTTCAGATGTTGGTTCTCACTGAAGCTTTCTTT. This translates into CASSFQMLVLTEAFF.

This clone is medium-sized (0.01 to 0.1%) in the sample. The sample contains more than one DNA sequence encoding this CDR3. The V call is TRBV27, the J call TRBJ1-5; the D is unclear. V was clipped by 1 base and J by 0 bases, with 7 bases between them. This CDR3 is 15 amino acids long. The germline gives CDR1 MNHEY, CDR2 SMNVEV (reference sequence). CDR3 region: CASSLLGYSNQPQHF. The CDR3 bases are TGTGCCAGCAGTTTATTGGGGTATAGCAATCAGCCCCAGCATTTT.